Listed below are T cell receptor beta chains from one sample, sequenced in a study of cytotoxic CD8 clonotypes in ibrutinib-treated CLL. Produced via immunoSEQ multiplex PCR; TCRdb's table is partial and in-frame only. The sample includes 15,000 to 20,000 clones, about 70% of them seen just once. The sample was PBMCs, taken after 12 months of ibrutinib treatment. The origin of the receptors is a human donor with chronic lymphocytic leukemia. CDR3s include the opening cysteine and the closing phenylalanine or tryptophan. The D gene is left open where the match is weak. Only some rows state a clone size, as once, few, many or a class for expanded clones.

cdr3_length	d_call	v_call	clone_size	j_call	cdr3_aa	cdr3_nt
18	.	TRBV6-4	once	TRBJ2-6	CASSLYSPRQSRANVLTF	TGTGCCAGCAGTCTCTATTCTCCACGACAAAGTCGGGCCAACGTCCTGACTTTC
16	TRBD2	TRBV19	once	TRBJ2-7	CASSILGLAGLDEQYF	TGTGCCAGTAGTATCCTAGGACTAGCGGGACTGGACGAGCAGTACTTC
15	.	TRBV6-6	.	TRBJ2-7	CASTILGAGDSEQYF	TGTGCCAGCACCATATTGGGGGCAGGTGACTCCGAGCAGTACTTC
16	TRBD1	TRBV7-3	once	TRBJ2-1	CASSLRGQGANNEQFF	TGTGCCAGCAGCTTAAGAGGGCAGGGGGCTAACAATGAGCAGTTCTTC
16	TRBD2	TRBV6-1	.	TRBJ2-7	CASSEISGRVSYEQYF	TGTGCCAGCAGTGAAATAAGCGGGAGGGTATCCTACGAGCAGTACTTC
14	.	TRBV6-1	few	TRBJ1-4	CASRVHSTNEKLFF	TGTGCCAGCAGGGTGCACTCAACTAATGAAAAACTGTTTTTT
15	TRBD2	TRBV18	.	TRBJ2-7	CASSPPDSGRYEQYF	TGTGCCAGCTCACCACCGGATAGCGGGAGGTACGAGCAGTACTTC
14	.	TRBV18	.	TRBJ2-3	CASSPPTLADTQYF	TGTGCCAGCTCACCACCGACACTAGCAGATACGCAGTATTTT
14	.	TRBV29-1	.	TRBJ2-5	CSAFLVGRGETQYF	TGCAGCGCCTTCTTGGTAGGCCGAGGGGAGACCCAGTACTTC
17	TRBD1	TRBV14	.	TRBJ1-2	CASSQGQGSFSSYGYTF	TGTGCCAGCAGCCAGGGACAGGGTTCTTTTTCCTCCTATGGCTACACCTTC
16	.	TRBV5-8	.	TRBJ1-4	CASSLVGTQNGEKLFF	TGTGCCAGCAGCTTGGTTGGGACACAGAACGGAGAAAAACTGTTTTTT
16	TRBD2	TRBV7-2	.	TRBJ2-7	CASSLGWDGRASEQYF	TGTGCCAGCAGCTTAGGGTGGGACGGGAGGGCCTCCGAGCAGTACTTC
13	.	TRBV10-2	.	TRBJ2-5	CASIEGRGETQYF	TGCGCCAGCATCGAGGGGCGAGGGGAGACCCAGTACTTC
14	.	TRBV29-1	.	TRBJ1-1	CSVEPPGQNTEAFF	TGCAGCGTTGAACCCCCAGGACAGAACACTGAAGCTTTCTTT
15	.	TRBV7-3	few	TRBJ2-1	CASSFLAGPYNEQFF	TGTGCCAGCAGCTTTCTGGCGGGTCCCTACAATGAGCAGTTCTTC
18	.	TRBV7-3	.	TRBJ2-1	CASSLQTPGVPGYNEQFF	TGTGCCAGCAGCCTACAAACCCCCGGCGTGCCCGGCTACAATGAGCAGTTCTTC
12	.	TRBV11-2	.	TRBJ2-3	CASSLATDTQYF	TGTGCCAGCAGCTTAGCCACAGATACGCAGTATTTT
16	.	TRBV4-1	few	TRBJ2-7	CASSRSSSYSSYEQYF	TGCGCCAGCAGCCGCTCTAGCTCCTATAGCTCCTACGAGCAGTACTTC
13	.	TRBV9	.	TRBJ2-5	CASSVEGERTQYF	TGTGCCAGCAGCGTAGAGGGGGAACGGACCCAGTACTTC
14	.	TRBV18	.	TRBJ1-1	CASSPAGGDTEAFF	TGTGCCAGCTCACCAGCCGGCGGGGACACTGAAGCTTTCTTT
15	.	TRBV6-5	.	TRBJ1-1	CASSYSNNLATEAFF	TGTGCCAGCAGTTACTCCAACAATCTGGCCACTGAAGCTTTCTTT
17	.	TRBV15	.	TRBJ2-5	CATSRVLGARVPETQYF	TGTGCCACCAGCAGAGTATTGGGGGCGCGGGTCCCAGAGACCCAGTACTTC
16	.	TRBV5-1	few	TRBJ1-4	CASSLGPRDEPGKLFF	TGCGCCAGCAGCTTGGGCCCCAGGGACGAACCTGGAAAACTGTTTTTT
15	TRBD2	TRBV18	.	TRBJ2-7	CASSPPSGSRYEQYF	TGTGCCAGCTCACCACCTAGCGGGAGTCGCTACGAGCAGTACTTT
15	TRBD1	TRBV6-5	few	TRBJ2-5	CASSYSAGQGETQYF	TGTGCCAGCAGTTATTCAGCGGGACAGGGAGAGACCCAGTACTTC
16	TRBD1	TRBV19	.	TRBJ2-7	CASSDDGTVYSYEQYF	TGTGCCAGTAGCGACGACGGGACAGTTTACTCCTACGAGCAGTACTTC
14	.	TRBV4-2	.	TRBJ2-7	CASSQEYDSYEQYF	TGTGCCAGCAGCCAAGAATATGACTCCTACGAGCAGTACTTC
14	.	TRBV19	.	TRBJ2-2	CASSAGLNTGELFF	TGTGCCAGTAGTGCCGGGTTGAACACCGGGGAGCTGTTTTTT
14	.	TRBV7-9	.	TRBJ2-3	CASSWDTRADTQYF	TGTGCCAGCAGCTGGGACACAAGGGCAGATACGCAGTATTTT
12	.	TRBV10-3	.	TRBJ1-1	CATKTANTEAFF	TGTGCCACCAAGACGGCGAACACTGAAGCTTTCTTT
11	.	TRBV20-1	.	TRBJ2-7	CSASANYEQYF	TGCAGTGCTAGTGCTAACTACGAGCAGTACTTC